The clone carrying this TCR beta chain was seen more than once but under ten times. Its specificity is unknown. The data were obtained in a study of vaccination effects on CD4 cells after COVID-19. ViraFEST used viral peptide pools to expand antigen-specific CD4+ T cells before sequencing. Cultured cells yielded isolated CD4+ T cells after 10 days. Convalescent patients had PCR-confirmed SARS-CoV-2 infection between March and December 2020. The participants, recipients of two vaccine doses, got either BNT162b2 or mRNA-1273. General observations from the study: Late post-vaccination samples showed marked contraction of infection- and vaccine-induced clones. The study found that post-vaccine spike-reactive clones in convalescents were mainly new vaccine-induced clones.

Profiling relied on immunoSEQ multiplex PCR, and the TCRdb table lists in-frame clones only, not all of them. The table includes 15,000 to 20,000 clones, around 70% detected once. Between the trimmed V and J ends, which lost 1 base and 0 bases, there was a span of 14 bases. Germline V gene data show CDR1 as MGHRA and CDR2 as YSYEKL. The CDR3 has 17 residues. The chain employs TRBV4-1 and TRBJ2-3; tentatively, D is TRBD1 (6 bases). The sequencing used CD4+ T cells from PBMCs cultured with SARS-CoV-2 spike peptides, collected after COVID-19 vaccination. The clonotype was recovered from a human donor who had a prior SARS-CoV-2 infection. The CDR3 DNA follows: TGCGCCAGCAGCCAAGGGCCGACAGGCCGTAGCACAGATACGCAGTATTTT. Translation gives CASSQGPTGRSTDTQYF.